One and the same sample provided the 21 T cell receptor beta chains below, sequenced in a study of CD8 T cells in ankylosing spondylitis (dated by TCRdb to about 2017). To prepare the library, 5' RACE was applied. TCRdb lists the instrument as Illumina MiSeq. The public reads were run again by TCRdb, first through fastp at Q25 and then through MiXCR, and only productive beta chains were kept. Each entry merges the rows of one CDR3 protein and shows their most common DNA and genes. Present in this sample are approximately 24,000 distinct CDR3 sequences, roughly 13% of which were seen just once. Together, the top ten hold 35% of the sample. Sample: blood. These receptors came from a male donor with ankylosing spondylitis or in good health (not recorded which).

The rearrangement links TRBV30 to TRBJ2-1; a possible D gene is TRBD2 (6 bases). The CDR3 covers 15 residues. Trimming shortened V by 0 bases and J by 2 bases, and 11 bases separated the two germline ends. Germline values: CDR1 GTSNPN, CDR2 SVGIG (reference sequence). The CDR3 DNA sequence: TGTGCCTGGAGTGTATCCCGGAGGGCCTACAATGAGCAGTTCTTC. This codes for CAWSVSRRAYNEQFF.

This rearrangement joins TRBV28 to TRBJ2-4; D is perhaps TRBD2 (5 bases). Germline V gene data show CDR1 as MDHEN and CDR2 as SYDVKM. V gave up 8 bases and J gave up 6 bases, with 8 bases separating them. CDR3 length: 11 amino acids. The CDR3 spells CASGGINIQYF. The CDR3 DNA is TGTGCCAGCGGAGGAATAAACATTCAGTACTTC.

In this sample, this clonotype turned up a few times. V and J are TRBV27 and TRBJ2-3; a possible D gene is TRBD2 (5 bases). Germline values: CDR1 MNHEY, CDR2 SMNVEV (reference sequence). With 4 bases removed from V and 2 bases from J, the gap between germline ends came to 13 bases. The CDR3 loop spans 15 amino acids. This chain's CDR3 is CASSSVALSTDTQYF. CDR3 nucleotide sequence: TGTGCCAGCAGTTCTGTAGCGCTCTCCACAGATACGCAGTATTTT.

A few counts support this clonotype. This rearrangement joins TRBV29-1 to TRBJ2-1, with 9 bases lining up with TRBD1. The CDR3 has 13 amino acids. Trimming cost V 7 bases and J 10 bases; bases outside gene matches: 11. Germline CDR1 SQVTM, CDR2 ANQGSEA. The CDR3 region is CSAAGQGPVEQFF. CDR3 DNA sequence: TGCAGCGCGGCGGGACAGGGCCCCGTGGAGCAGTTCTTC.

The chain employs TRBV30 and TRBJ1-1, with D perhaps TRBD1 (5 bases). Trimming removed 2 bases from V and 7 bases from J, with 11 bases in between. The length of the CDR3 is 12 residues. CDR1 GTSNPN and CDR2 SVGIG come from the germline V gene (reference sequence). The CDR3 DNA is TGTGCCTGGAGTAGTGGGGCCATTGAAGCTTTCTTT. It codes for CAWSSGAIEAFF.

This clonotype was counted only a few times. The chain is built from TRBV29-1 and TRBJ2-7; D gene unclear. Deletions cut 5 bases from V and 12 bases from J, with 11 bases between. Germline V CDR1 and CDR2: SQVTM, ANQGSEA. The CDR3 totals 9 residues. The CDR3 bases are TGCAGCGTTTCACCGGGTCGGTACTTC. Protein: CSVSPGRYF.

The table lists this clonotype with a few counts. This sequence joins TRBV7-3 and TRBJ2-3, with 9 bases fitting TRBD1. Germline assignment: CDR1 SGHTA and CDR2 FQGTGA. Germline trimming cut 3 bases from V and 4 bases from J; bases unmatched to any gene: 5. This CDR3 is 15 amino acids long. The CDR3 nucleotides are TGTGCCAGCAGCTTCGGGACAGGGTCGTCAGATACGCAGTATTTT. Its protein product is CASSFGTGSSDTQYF.

This clonotype was recorded at least ten times. The gene calls are TRBV7-2 and TRBJ2-2, with 7 bases that match TRBD2. This CDR3 contains 16 residues. Germline V gives CDR1 SGHTA, CDR2 FQGNSA. V shed 1 base, J shed 4 bases, and the junction held 6 bases outside the gene matches. CDR3 amino acids: CASSLVGEGGTGELFF. In DNA, the CDR3 is TGTGCCAGCAGCTTAGTGGGGGAGGGCGGCACCGGGGAGCTGTTTTTT.

In its sample, this clonotype was seen a few times. V is TRBV28 and J is TRBJ1-1; 8 bases fit TRBD1. V shed 3 bases, J shed 10 bases, and the junction held 13 bases outside the gene matches. This CDR3 has 15 amino acids. Germline assignment: CDR1 MDHEN and CDR2 SYDVKM. The CDR3 loop is CASSFAGGEAAGAFF. In DNA form, the CDR3 reads TGTGCCAGCAGTTTCGCAGGGGGCGAAGCAGCTGGAGCTTTCTTT. Variable domain in full (rest from reference TRBV28 and TRBJ1-1): DVKVTQSSRYLVKRTGEKVFLECVQDMDHENMFWYRQDPGLGLRLIYFSYDVKMKEKGDIPEGYSVSREKKERFSLILESASTNQTSMYLCASSFAGGEAAGAFFGQGTRLTVV.

This chain links TRBV5-6 with TRBJ2-3, with 8 bases fitting TRBD1. V was pared by 1 base and J by 7 bases, with 11 bases of the junction left unmatched. The CDR3 covers 16 residues. CDR1 is SGHDT and CDR2 is YYEEEE in the germline V gene. The DNA of the CDR3 is TGTGCCAGCAGCTTGCTCGCCCAGGGGGCGCGGAATACGCAGTATTTT. Translating it yields CASSLLAQGARNTQYF.

The chain links TRBV7-2 to TRBJ1-4; 8 bases fit TRBD1. Germline trimming cut 3 bases from V and 1 base from J; bases unmatched to any gene: 1. This CDR3 has 15 amino acids. Germline-derived CDR1 and CDR2 are SGHTA and FQGNSA. This CDR3 reads CASSFDRGTNEKLFF. CDR3 DNA sequence: TGTGCCAGCAGCTTCGACAGGGGAACTAATGAAAAACTGTTTTTT.

This clonotype showed up many times. This rearrangement joins TRBV20-1 to TRBJ2-5; D gene unclear. Germline lookup yields CDR1 DFQATT and CDR2 SNEGSKA (reference sequence). The CDR3 runs to 12 residues. V lost 3 bases and J lost 1, with 6 bases in between. CDR3 bases: TGCAGTGCTAGCCCTTCCCAAGAGACCCAGTACTTC. Translated, it gives CSASPSQETQYF.

The chain employs TRBV20-1 and TRBJ2-3; 7 positions match TRBD2. Germline loops: CDR1 DFQATT, CDR2 SNEGSKA (reference sequence). The CDR3 totals 15 residues. V trimming: 3 bases; J trimming: 4 bases; junction bases outside the gene matches: 10. The CDR3 DNA reads TGCAGTGCTAGTAATGTGCGGGAGTTCTCAGATACGCAGTATTTT. Translation: CSASNVREFSDTQYF.

This chain joins TRBV6-2 or TRBV6-3 and TRBJ2-7; the D is unclear. Trimming removed 0 bases from V and 2 bases from J, with 8 bases in between. The CDR3 totals 14 residues. From germline, CDR1 is MNHEY and CDR2 SVGEGT. CDR3 amino acids: CASSYSRPPYEQYV. The CDR3 DNA reads TGTGCCAGCAGTTACTCGAGGCCTCCCTACGAGCAGTACGTC.

This clonotype was seen many times. The chain employs TRBV6-5 and TRBJ2-2; unclear D gene. CDR1 is MNHEY and CDR2 is SVGAGI in the germline V gene. V shed 10 bases and J shed 9 bases, with 27 bases lying between them. The CDR3 consists of 16 residues. This chain's CDR3 is CATNSIKSGAPRELFF. CDR3 coding DNA: TGTGCCACCAACAGTATTAAGTCCGGCGCTCCCCGGGAGCTGTTTTTT.

This clonotype was detected only a few times. The chain combines TRBV7-2 with TRBJ1-1; no clear D gene. Germline CDR1 is SGHTA and CDR2 is FQGNSA. This CDR3 is built from 14 residues. Deletions cut 1 base from V and 1 base from J, with 7 bases between. Here the CDR3 DNA reads TGTGCCAGCAGCTTAGATTACCAGAACACTGAAGCTTTCTTT. Translation gives CASSLDYQNTEAFF. The full variable domain, rest sourced from reference TRBV7-2 and TRBJ1-1, is GAGVSQSPSNKVTEKGKDVELRCDPISGHTALYWYRQSLGQGLEFLIYFQGNSAPDKSGLPSDRFSAERTGGSVSTLTIQRTQQEDSAVYLCASSLDYQNTEAFFGQGTRLTVV.

Regarding this clonotype: One junction end does not reproduce the germline sequence, and a read error may be involved. J is TRBJ2-1 and V is TRBV7-3, with 12 bases identical to TRBD2. This CDR3 has 16 residues. Per the germline V gene, CDR1 is SGHTA and CDR2 is FQGTGA. CDR3 in amino acids: CAGSATSGGSYNEQFF. The CDR3 coding sequence is TGTGCCGGCAGCGCGACTAGCGGGGGATCTTACAATGAGCAGTTCTTC.

This clonotype was seen more than once but under ten times. The chain is built from TRBV4-2 and TRBJ2-7, with 7 nucleotides matching TRBD2. V was pared by 1 base and J by 10 bases, with 10 bases of the junction left unmatched. Looked up from germline, CDR1 is LGHNA and CDR2 is YNFKEQ. This CDR3 spans 14 amino acids. This chain's CDR3 is CASSQAASGPIQYF. The CDR3 bases are TGTGCCAGCAGCCAAGCGGCTAGCGGACCCATCCAGTACTTC.

This clonotype appeared many times. V and J are TRBV6-6 and TRBJ2-2, with D maybe TRBD1 (6 bases). Germline V lookup: CDR1 MNHNY, CDR2 SVGAGI (reference sequence). This CDR3 region has 16 residues. The V end lost 5 bases, the J end lost 5 bases, and 18 bases lay between the germline ends. The CDR3 bases are TGTGCCAGCAGTCACAGGGACGCTACATATACCGGGGAGCTGTTTTTT. This sequence encodes CASSHRDATYTGELFF.

This clonotype was detected ten times or more. The gene calls are TRBV4-3 and TRBJ2-1; a weak D match, TRBD1 (6 bases). Germline values: CDR1 LGHNA, CDR2 YSLEER. The CDR3 is made up of 18 amino acids. Trimming left V 1 base short and J 1 base short, with 17 bases between. Here the CDR3 reads CASSQGQQQTGSYNEQFF. CDR3 in DNA: TGCGCCAGCAGCCAAGGTCAACAGCAGACAGGTTCCTACAATGAGCAGTTCTTC.

This clonotype has ten or more counts. J is TRBJ2-2 and V is TRBV12-5; TRBD2 aligns across 7 bases. V lost 6 bases to trimming and J lost 3 bases; unmatched junction nucleotides: 7. CDR1 LGHNT and CDR2 FRNRAP come from the germline V gene. The CDR3 covers 15 residues. The CDR3 loop reads CASGRGGSDTGELFF. The CDR3 bases are TGTGCTAGTGGAAGGGGAGGGAGTGACACCGGGGAGCTGTTTTTT.